This T cell receptor (beta chain) was sequenced during a study of regulatory T cells in long-lasting Graves disease. Study-wide points: There was favoring of TRBV28, TRBJ1-2 and TRBJ2-5 in persistent disease. Graves' patients with persistent disease showed TCR diversity lower than patients newly diagnosed.

This clonotype has at least ten counts. Its antigen is still unknown. CDR3 size: 13 residues. Looked up from germline, CDR1 is SGHRS and CDR2 is YFSETQ. The V and J ends lost 4 bases and 6 bases respectively, with 13 bases between them. Relying on iRepertoire HTBI primers and Arm-PCR of CDR3 regions, the team built TCR beta libraries. TCRdb reanalysed the multiplex PCR reads using MiXCR and keeps one entry per CDR3 protein. This sample has around 400,000 distinct CDR3 sequences, with less than 20% found just once. Time point meaning: newly diagnosed GD, antithyroid drugs for less than 3 months. RNA extracted from PBMCs served as the sequencing template.

This TCR was recovered from a female donor with Graves disease. V and J are TRBV5-1 and TRBJ1-2; TRBD1 is a possible D gene (5 bases). Source: peripheral blood mononuclear cells (PBMCs), taken at new diagnosis, from a patient treated with antithyroid drugs. The DNA for the CDR3 is TGCGCCAGCAGCCCCAGGGTGGCTAATGGCTACACCTTC. The encoded protein is CASSPRVANGYTF.